The 24 T cell receptor beta chains presented below share a single source sample, sequenced in a study of T cell responses to AZD1222 COVID-19 vaccine. TCRdb's copy holds only in-frame clones and misses some; the assay was immunoSEQ multiplex PCR. There are around 130,000 clones in the sample; 92% occur only once, and roughly 1% lies in the top ten. Here the sequenced sample was peripheral blood, taken 28 days after the second AZD1222 dose. Receptors were obtained from an adult who received the AZD1222 COVID-19 vaccine.

This sequence joins TRBV5-1 and TRBJ2-6; D is ambiguous. CDR1 SGHRS and CDR2 YFSETQ come from the germline V gene. CDR3 size: 18 residues. V lost 0 bases and J 0 bases, leaving 13 bases between the germline ends. CDR3 residues: CASSLEPGPHSGANVLTF. CDR3 DNA: TGCGCCAGCAGCTTGGAGCCAGGCCCCCACTCTGGGGCCAACGTCCTGACTTTC. The full variable domain, with the rest looked up from reference TRBV5-1 and TRBJ2-6, is KAGVTQTPRYLIKTRGQQVTLSCSPISGHRSVSWYQQTPGQGLQFLFEYFSETQRNKGNFPGRFSGRQFSNSRSEMNVSTLELGDSALYLCASSLEPGPHSGANVLTFGAGSRLTVL.

V is TRBV30 and J is TRBJ1-4; D is unclear. Germline CDR1 GTSNPN, CDR2 SVGIG (reference sequence). The CDR3 covers 16 residues. V was pared by 5 bases and J by 2 bases, with 18 bases between. The CDR3 DNA is TGTGCCTGGGGACGGGAGGGAGCCCCCACTAATGAAAAACTGTTTTTT. Protein product: CAWGREGAPTNEKLFF.

This clone showed up just once. The rearrangement links TRBV18 to TRBJ1-4; TRBD1 might be the D (5 bases). V dropped 6 bases and J dropped 8 bases, with 16 bases sitting between them. The CDR3 has 14 amino acids. Germline V gene data show CDR1 as KGHSH and CDR2 as LQKENI. In nucleotides, the CDR3 is TGTGCCAGCTCCCGGGACGTGGAGAGGGAAAAACTGTTTTTT. Translation: CASSRDVEREKLFF.

V is TRBV3-1 (or the pseudogene TRBV3-2) and J is TRBJ2-1, with 9 nucleotides matching TRBD2. CDR1 LGHDT and CDR2 YNNKEL come from the germline V gene (reference sequence). V was clipped by 0 bases and J by 6 bases; unmatched bases: 9. CDR3 size: 17 residues. Here the CDR3 reads CASSQEPTAGGRNEQFF. The CDR3 DNA reads TGTGCCAGCAGCCAAGAACCCACAGCGGGAGGACGCAATGAGCAGTTCTTC.

The V call is TRBV24-1, the J call TRBJ2-3; D gene uncertain. The germline CDR1 and CDR2 sequences are KGHDR and SFDVKD. The CDR3 is 15 residues long. With 3 bases removed from V and 5 bases from J, the gap between germline ends came to 14 bases. DNA for the CDR3: TGTGCCACCAGTGATCCTCGGACCCTTCTAGATACGCAGTATTTT. Translated, it gives CATSDPRTLLDTQYF.

The rearrangement joins TRBV3-1 (or the pseudogene TRBV3-2) to TRBJ2-3, with TRBD2 as a possible D gene (6 bases). Germline lookup yields CDR1 LGHDT and CDR2 YNNKEL (reference sequence). This CDR3 region has 16 residues. The germline V and J ends were trimmed by 0 bases and 2 bases, with 12 bases remaining between them. The chain's CDR3 is CASSQDPSVYTDTQYF. The CDR3 nucleotides are TGTGCCAGCAGCCAAGATCCTAGCGTGTACACAGATACGCAGTATTTT.

The chain joins TRBV2 to TRBJ2-2; 7 nucleotides align to TRBD1. V was pared by 6 bases and J by 7 bases, with 5 bases of the junction left unmatched. Looked up from germline, CDR1 is SNHLY and CDR2 is FYNNEI. The CDR3 totals 13 residues. The CDR3, as DNA: TGTGCCAGCAGCGGACAGGTCATCGGGGAGCTGTTTTTT. This gives the protein CASSGQVIGELFF.

The V gene is TRBV6-4, the J gene TRBJ2-1; 7 positions match TRBD2. Germline assignment: CDR1 MRHNA and CDR2 SNTAGT. With 5 bases clipped from V and 5 bases from J, the junction kept 6 bases outside the gene matches. This CDR3 spans 14 amino acids. The CDR3 DNA follows: TGTGCCAGCAGTCGCGCCGGGAGGAACAATGAGCAGTTCTTC. The encoded protein is CASSRAGRNNEQFF.

The chain is built from TRBV19 and TRBJ2-5, with D possibly being TRBD2 (6 bases). The CDR3 extends over 14 amino acids. The V and J ends lost 6 bases and 5 bases respectively, with 16 bases between them. Germline assignment: CDR1 LNHDA and CDR2 SQIVND (reference sequence). As DNA, the CDR3 is TGTGCCAGTAGGAGGAGGGAGACGAGGGAGACCCAGTACTTC. Translated: CASRRRETRETQYF.

This chain connects TRBV28 to TRBJ1-5, with 7 nucleotides matching TRBD1. Germline CDR1 and CDR2: MDHEN and SYDVKM. With 1 base clipped from V and 2 bases from J, the junction kept 2 bases outside the gene matches. CDR3 length: 15 residues. CDR3 in DNA: TGTGCCAGCAGTTTATTCGGGACAGGCAATCAGCCCCAGCATTTT. Translated, it gives CASSLFGTGNQPQHF.

The rearrangement links TRBV19 to TRBJ2-2; a possible D gene is TRBD1 (6 bases). V was shortened by 3 bases and J by 5 bases, with 19 bases between the two germline ends. Germline CDR1 LNHDA, CDR2 SQIVND (reference sequence). The CDR3 totals 17 residues. Written as DNA, the CDR3 is TGTGCCAGTAGTATTGTTGGGGGCGCGTATGGGACCGGGGAGCTGTTTTTT. Protein: CASSIVGGAYGTGELFF.

The CDR3 region is CASSVGGKLNYEQYF. CDR3 in DNA: TGTGCCAGCAGTGTCGGGGGGAAGTTGAACTACGAGCAGTACTTC. The chain joins TRBV25-1 to TRBJ2-7, with 7 bases that match TRBD2. V lost 4 bases, J lost 3 bases, and 9 bases stayed unmatched. This CDR3 comprises 15 residues. Germline V lookup: CDR1 MGHDK, CDR2 SYGVNS.

The chain uses TRBV30 and TRBJ1-3, with D perhaps matching TRBD1 (5 bases). The CDR3 runs 14 residues. V was shortened by 8 bases and J by 4 bases, with 18 bases between the two germline ends. CDR1 is GTSNPN, CDR2 SVGIG, per germline (reference sequence). CDR3 protein: CAQFQGTGGNTIYF. Written as DNA, the CDR3 is TGTGCCCAGTTCCAGGGAACAGGAGGAAACACCATATATTTT.

The gene calls are TRBV15 and TRBJ1-4; TRBD1 is a possible D gene (5 bases). With 1 base removed from V and 7 bases from J, the gap between germline ends came to 13 bases. The CDR3 covers 15 residues. From germline, CDR1 is LNHNV and CDR2 YYDKDF (reference sequence). CDR3 residues: CATSRGQGIGEKLFF. DNA of the CDR3: TGTGCCACCAGCAGAGGGCAGGGAATTGGTGAAAAACTGTTTTTT.

The chain has TRBV6-1 and TRBJ1-5; D is perhaps TRBD1 (5 bases). Germline V gives CDR1 MNHNS, CDR2 SASEGT. This CDR3 region has 15 residues. Trimming removed 3 bases from V and 6 bases from J, with 15 bases in between. The CDR3 sequence is CASSETQGVGQPQHF. CDR3 in DNA: TGTGCCAGCAGTGAGACTCAGGGCGTGGGTCAGCCCCAGCATTTT.

The chain links TRBV5-1 to TRBJ1-2, with a possible D match to TRBD1 (6 bases). The V gene lost 3 bases and the J gene lost 5 bases, with 14 bases spanning the gap. Germline-derived CDR1 and CDR2 are SGHRS and YFSETQ. CDR3 length equals 14 residues. In DNA, the CDR3 is TGCGCCAGCAGCTACGGGACACCCGGATATGGCTACACCTTC. Its protein is CASSYGTPGYGYTF. Drawing the rest from reference TRBV5-1 and TRBJ1-2, the complete variable domain is KAGVTQTPRYLIKTRGQQVTLSCSPISGHRSVSWYQQTPGQGLQFLFEYFSETQRNKGNFPGRFSGRQFSNSRSEMNVSTLELGDSALYLCASSYGTPGYGYTFGSGTRLTVV.

The chain uses TRBV12-5 and TRBJ2-3; D is ambiguous. CDR1 is LGHNT and CDR2 is FRNRAP in the germline V gene. V lost 7 bases to trimming and J lost 6 bases, with 11 bases between them. This CDR3 contains 12 residues. The CDR3 loop reads CASANPADTQYF. The CDR3, as DNA: TGTGCTAGTGCCAACCCCGCCGATACGCAGTATTTT.

This chain links TRBV29-1 with TRBJ1-2; 10 bases agree with TRBD1. Germline values: CDR1 SQVTM, CDR2 ANQGSEA. The trim removed 7 bases at V and 8 bases at J, leaving 7 bases unmatched. The length of the CDR3 is 12 residues. For the CDR3, the DNA is TGCAGCGCTGGGGACAGGGGAGACGGCTACACCTTC. This gives the protein CSAGDRGDGYTF.

J is TRBJ1-4 and V is TRBV30; 10 bases match TRBD1. Unmatched junction bases numbered 4, after V lost 5 bases and J lost 7 bases. The CDR3 is 13 amino acids. Germline V gene data show CDR1 as GTSNPN and CDR2 as SVGIG (reference sequence). Here the CDR3 reads CAWSGTGAEKLFF. Written as DNA, the CDR3 is TGTGCCTGGTCCGGGACAGGGGCTGAAAAACTGTTTTTT.

This clone occurred a few times. The V call is TRBV5-6, the J call TRBJ1-1; 7 bases are shared with TRBD1. This CDR3 is built from 15 residues. Trimming at V came to 5 bases and at J to 6 bases, leaving 13 bases not matched to a gene. Germline lookup yields CDR1 SGHDT and CDR2 YYEEEE. CDR3 DNA sequence: TGTGCCAGCAGACCTCCGGGACAGCGAACGGCTGAAGCTTTCTTT. It translates to CASRPPGQRTAEAFF.

The genes are TRBV5-1 and TRBJ1-5; TRBD1 matches 9 bases. CDR1 is SGHRS, CDR2 YFSETQ, per germline. The CDR3 is 15 amino acids. V lost 4 bases to trimming and J lost 4 bases; unmatched junction nucleotides: 6. This CDR3 is CASSPQGADNQPQHF. The CDR3 DNA is TGCGCCAGCAGCCCACAGGGGGCCGATAATCAGCCCCAGCATTTT. Looking up the rest from reference TRBV5-1 and TRBJ1-5 gives the full variable domain: KAGVTQTPRYLIKTRGQQVTLSCSPISGHRSVSWYQQTPGQGLQFLFEYFSETQRNKGNFPGRFSGRQFSNSRSEMNVSTLELGDSALYLCASSPQGADNQPQHFGDGTRLSIL.

DNA of the CDR3: TGCGCCAGCAGCTCGGGAGAGGGCTACAATGAGCAGTTCTTC. Translating it yields CASSSGEGYNEQFF. The rearrangement joins TRBV5-1 to TRBJ2-1; TRBD2 might be the D (6 bases). V was shortened by 3 bases and J by 3 bases, with 10 bases between the two germline ends. Germline lookup yields CDR1 SGHRS and CDR2 YFSETQ. CDR3 length equals 14 residues.

This chain uses TRBV19 with TRBJ1-1; D possibly corresponds to TRBD1 (6 bases). CDR3 size: 16 residues. Germline lookup yields CDR1 LNHDA and CDR2 SQIVND (reference sequence). Trimming shortened V by 6 bases and J by 0 bases, and 17 bases separated the two germline ends. The CDR3 nucleotides are TGTGCCAGTAGCGCTGGGGGCGAGAGCATGAACACTGAAGCTTTCTTT. Encoded protein: CASSAGGESMNTEAFF.

This rearrangement joins TRBV28 to TRBJ1-2; D ambiguous. Germline loops: CDR1 MDHEN, CDR2 SYDVKM. V was cut by 6 bases and J by 6 bases, with 23 bases left in between. The CDR3 contains 16 residues. The CDR3 protein is CASSPRLGIADDGYTF. CDR3 DNA: TGTGCCAGCAGCCCCCGGCTGGGGATCGCGGACGATGGCTACACCTTC.